The sequence of this TCR beta chain was determined in a study of technical replicates of blood from a few donors. CDR3 size: 19 residues. The V end was cut by 0 bases, the J end by 0 bases, with 20 bases between. CDR1 is LNHDA and CDR2 is SQIVND in the germline V gene (reference sequence). Method: immunoSEQ multiplex PCR; TCRdb's copy keeps in-frame clones and lacks some. This table has more than 60,000 clones, approximately 95% appearing once. The sequenced sample was T cells isolated from PBMCs. This sequence originates from a human donor in good health. The V call is TRBV19, the J call TRBJ1-1; D call uncertain. The CDR3 nucleotides are TGTGCCAGTAGTATAGATCTAGAGGCCCGGGGAACCATGAACACTGAAGCTTTCTTT. This gives the protein CASSIDLEARGTMNTEAFF.